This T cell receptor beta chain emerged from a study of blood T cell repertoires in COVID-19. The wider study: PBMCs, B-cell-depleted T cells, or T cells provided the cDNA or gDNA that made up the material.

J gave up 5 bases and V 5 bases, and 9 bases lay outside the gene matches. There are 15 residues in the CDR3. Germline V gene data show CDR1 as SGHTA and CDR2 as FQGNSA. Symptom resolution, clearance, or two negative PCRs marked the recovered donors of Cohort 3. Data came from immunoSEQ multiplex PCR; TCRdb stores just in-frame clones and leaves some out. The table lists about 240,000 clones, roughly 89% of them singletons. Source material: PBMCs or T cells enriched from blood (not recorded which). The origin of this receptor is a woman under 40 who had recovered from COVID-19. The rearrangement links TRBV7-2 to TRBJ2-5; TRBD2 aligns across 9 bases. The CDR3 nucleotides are TGTGCCAGCAGCGATGGGACTAGCAGTTGGGAGACCCAGTACTTC. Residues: CASSDGTSSWETQYF.